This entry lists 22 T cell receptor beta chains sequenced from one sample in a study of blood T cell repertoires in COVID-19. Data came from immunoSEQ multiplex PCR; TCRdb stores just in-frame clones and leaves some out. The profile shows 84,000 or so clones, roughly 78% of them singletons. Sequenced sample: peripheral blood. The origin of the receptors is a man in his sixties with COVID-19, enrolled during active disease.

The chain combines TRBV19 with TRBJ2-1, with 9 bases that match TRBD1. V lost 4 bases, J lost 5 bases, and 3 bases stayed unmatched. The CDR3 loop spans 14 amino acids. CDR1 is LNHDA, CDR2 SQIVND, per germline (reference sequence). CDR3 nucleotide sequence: TGTGCCAGTAGTAGGACAGGGGCGGACAATGAGCAGTTCTTC. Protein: CASSRTGADNEQFF.

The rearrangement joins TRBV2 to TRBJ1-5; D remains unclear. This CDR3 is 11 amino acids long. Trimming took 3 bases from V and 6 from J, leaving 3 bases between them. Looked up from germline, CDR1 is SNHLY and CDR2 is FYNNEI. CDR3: CASSDGQPQHF. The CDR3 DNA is TGTGCCAGCAGTGACGGTCAGCCCCAGCATTTT.

CDR3 DNA sequence: TGTGCCAGCAGCCAATATAACCCGGGACAGGGTTTGAACGAGCAGTACTTC. Translation: CASSQYNPGQGLNEQYF. This chain links TRBV3-1 (or the pseudogene TRBV3-2) with TRBJ2-7; 9 nucleotides agree with TRBD1. The CDR3 runs 17 residues. CDR1 is LGHDT and CDR2 is YNNKEL in the germline V gene (reference sequence). V gave up 2 bases and J gave up 5 bases; unmatched junction bases: 13.

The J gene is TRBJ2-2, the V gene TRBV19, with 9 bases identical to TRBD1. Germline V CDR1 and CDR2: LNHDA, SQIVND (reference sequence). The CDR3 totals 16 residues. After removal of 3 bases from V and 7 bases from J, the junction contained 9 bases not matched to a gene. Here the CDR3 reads CASSISNRGPNGELFF. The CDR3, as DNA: TGTGCCAGTAGTATTTCCAACAGGGGGCCGAACGGGGAGCTGTTTTTT.

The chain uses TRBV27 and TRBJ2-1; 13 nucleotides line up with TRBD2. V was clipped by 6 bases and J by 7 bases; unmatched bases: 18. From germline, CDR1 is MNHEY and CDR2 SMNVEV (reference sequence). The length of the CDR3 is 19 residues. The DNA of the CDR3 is TGTGCCAGCAGGCTGACCGGGACTAGCGGGAAAAGGAGTCGTAATGAGCAGTTCTTC. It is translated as CASRLTGTSGKRSRNEQFF.

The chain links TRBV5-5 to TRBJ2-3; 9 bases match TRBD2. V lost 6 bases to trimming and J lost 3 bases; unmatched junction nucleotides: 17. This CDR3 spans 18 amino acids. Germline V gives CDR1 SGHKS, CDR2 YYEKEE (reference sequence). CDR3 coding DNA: TGTGCCAGCACTTCCCGGGGGGCGGGAGGGCCCGGGACAGATACGCAGTATTTT. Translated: CASTSRGAGGPGTDTQYF.

Here the CDR3 DNA reads TGTGCCAGCAGTCGACAGGGCTTCGGCGAGCAGTACTTC. Its translation is CASSRQGFGEQYF. The chain has TRBV5-8 and TRBJ2-7; 7 bases match TRBD1. The germline V gene encodes CDR1 SGHTS and CDR2 YDEGEE. V was pared by 5 bases and J by 6 bases, with 8 bases of the junction left unmatched. CDR3 length: 13 residues.

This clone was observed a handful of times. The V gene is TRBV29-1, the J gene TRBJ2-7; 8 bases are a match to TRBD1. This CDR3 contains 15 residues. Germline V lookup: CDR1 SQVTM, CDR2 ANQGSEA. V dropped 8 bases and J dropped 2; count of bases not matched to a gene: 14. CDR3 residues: CSTRSRTGTTYEQYF. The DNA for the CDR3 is TGCAGCACCCGGTCAAGGACAGGGACGACCTACGAGCAGTACTTC.

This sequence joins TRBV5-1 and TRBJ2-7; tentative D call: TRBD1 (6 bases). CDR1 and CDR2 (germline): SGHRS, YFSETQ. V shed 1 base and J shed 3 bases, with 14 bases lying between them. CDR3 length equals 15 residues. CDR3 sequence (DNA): TGCGCCAGCAGCTTGACGTCAGGGGATAACTACGAGCAGTACTTC. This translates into CASSLTSGDNYEQYF.

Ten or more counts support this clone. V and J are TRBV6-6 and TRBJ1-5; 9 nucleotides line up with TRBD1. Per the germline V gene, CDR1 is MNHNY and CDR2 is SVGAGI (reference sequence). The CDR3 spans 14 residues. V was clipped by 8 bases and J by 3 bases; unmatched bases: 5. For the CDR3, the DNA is TGTGCCAGCCGGGACAGGGTGGTCAATCAGCCCCAGCATTTT. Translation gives CASRDRVVNQPQHF.

The CDR3 sequence: CASSLLPSGGASTGELFF. The CDR3 nucleotides read TGTGCCAGCAGTCTACTCCCTAGCGGGGGGGCGAGCACCGGGGAGCTGTTTTTT. The rearrangement joins TRBV27 to TRBJ2-2, with 12 positions matching TRBD2. Per the germline V gene, CDR1 is MNHEY and CDR2 is SMNVEV (reference sequence). The CDR3 covers 18 residues. V trimming: 5 bases; J trimming: 4 bases; junction bases outside the gene matches: 11.

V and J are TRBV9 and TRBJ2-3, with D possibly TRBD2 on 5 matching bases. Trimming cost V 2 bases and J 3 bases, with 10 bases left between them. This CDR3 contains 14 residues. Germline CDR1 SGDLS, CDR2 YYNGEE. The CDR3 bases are TGTGCCAGCAGCGTTGGGAGCGAAACAGATACGCAGTATTTT. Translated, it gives CASSVGSETDTQYF.

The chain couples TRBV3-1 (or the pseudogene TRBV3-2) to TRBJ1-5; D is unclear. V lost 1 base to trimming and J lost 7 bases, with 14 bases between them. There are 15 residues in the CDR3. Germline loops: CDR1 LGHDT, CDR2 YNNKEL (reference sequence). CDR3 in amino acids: CASSQGSGGLQPQHF. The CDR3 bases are TGTGCCAGCAGCCAAGGTTCGGGCGGGTTGCAGCCCCAGCATTTT.

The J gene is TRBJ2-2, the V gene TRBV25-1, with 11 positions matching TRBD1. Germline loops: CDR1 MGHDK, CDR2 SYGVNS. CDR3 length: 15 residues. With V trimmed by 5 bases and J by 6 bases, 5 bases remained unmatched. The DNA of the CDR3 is TGTGCCAGCAGTCAAGGACAGGGGGCACCCGGGGAGCTGTTTTTT. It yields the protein CASSQGQGAPGELFF.

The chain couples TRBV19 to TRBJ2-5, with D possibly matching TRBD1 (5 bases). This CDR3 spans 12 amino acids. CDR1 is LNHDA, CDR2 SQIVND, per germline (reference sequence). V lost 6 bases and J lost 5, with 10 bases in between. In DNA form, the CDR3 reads TGTGCCAGTAGACAGGCCGGGGAGACCCAGTACTTC. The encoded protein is CASRQAGETQYF.

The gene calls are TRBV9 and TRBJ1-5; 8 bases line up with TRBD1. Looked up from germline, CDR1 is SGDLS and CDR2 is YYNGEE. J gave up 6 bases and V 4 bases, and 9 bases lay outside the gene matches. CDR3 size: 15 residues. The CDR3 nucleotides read TGTGCCAGCAGCCCAGGGGGACAGGCGACTCAGCCCCAGCATTTT. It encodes CASSPGGQATQPQHF.

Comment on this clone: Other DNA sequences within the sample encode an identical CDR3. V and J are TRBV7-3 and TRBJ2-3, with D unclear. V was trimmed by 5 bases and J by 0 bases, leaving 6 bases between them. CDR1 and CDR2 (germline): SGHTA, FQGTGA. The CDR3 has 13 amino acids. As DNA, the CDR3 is TGTGCCAGCAGCCCCCCGAGCACAGATACGCAGTATTTT. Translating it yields CASSPPSTDTQYF.

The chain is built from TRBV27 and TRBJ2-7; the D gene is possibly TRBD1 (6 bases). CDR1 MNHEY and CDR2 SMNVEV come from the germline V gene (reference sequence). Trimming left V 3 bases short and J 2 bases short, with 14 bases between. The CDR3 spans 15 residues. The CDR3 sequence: CASSFVRGFPYEQYF. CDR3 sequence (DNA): TGTGCCAGCAGTTTCGTCAGGGGATTCCCCTACGAGCAGTACTTC.

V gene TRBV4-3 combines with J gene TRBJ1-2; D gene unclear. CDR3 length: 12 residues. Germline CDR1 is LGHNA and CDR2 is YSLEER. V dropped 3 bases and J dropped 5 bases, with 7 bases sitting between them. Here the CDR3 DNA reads TGCGCCAGCAGCCATCCAGGTTATGGCTACACCTTC. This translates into CASSHPGYGYTF.

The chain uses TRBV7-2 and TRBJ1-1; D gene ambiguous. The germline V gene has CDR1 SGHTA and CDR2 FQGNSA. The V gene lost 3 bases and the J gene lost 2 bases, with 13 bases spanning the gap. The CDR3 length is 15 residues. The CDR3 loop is CASSLDWQTNTEAFF. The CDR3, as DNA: TGTGCCAGCAGCTTGGACTGGCAGACCAACACTGAAGCTTTCTTT.

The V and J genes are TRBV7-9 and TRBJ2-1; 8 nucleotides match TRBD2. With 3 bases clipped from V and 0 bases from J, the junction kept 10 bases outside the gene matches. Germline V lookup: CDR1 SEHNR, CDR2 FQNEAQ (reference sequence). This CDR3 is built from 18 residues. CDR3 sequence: CASSFPISGGSSYNEQFF. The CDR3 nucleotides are TGTGCCAGCAGCTTTCCCATAAGCGGGGGTAGCTCCTACAATGAGCAGTTCTTC.

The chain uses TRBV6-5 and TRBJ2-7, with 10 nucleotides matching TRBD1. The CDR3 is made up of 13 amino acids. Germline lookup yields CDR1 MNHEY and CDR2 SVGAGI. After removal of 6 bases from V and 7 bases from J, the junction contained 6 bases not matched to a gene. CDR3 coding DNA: TGTGCCAGCAGAGGGACAGGGGAGAGGGAGCAGTACTTC. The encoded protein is CASRGTGEREQYF.